This TCR beta chain was profiled in a study of blood T cell repertoires in COVID-19. On the study more broadly: PBMCs, B-cell-depleted T cells, or T cells provided the cDNA or gDNA that made up the material.

Under the authors' procedure: For nucleated cells, counts were estimated from reference gene primer amplification. The assay was immunoSEQ multiplex PCR, and TCRdb's table has in-frame clones only and misses some. V and J calls and clone size are given by that table; D and trimming were obtained from the DNA. The data show some 180,000 clones, with 85% to 90% seen just once and more than 5.5% held by the top ten. The CDR3 runs 13 residues. Per the germline V gene, CDR1 is MNHNS and CDR2 is SASEGT. With 1 base removed from V and 6 bases from J, the gap between germline ends came to 10 bases. The source of this sequence is a man aged 35-49 years who had recovered from COVID-19. V and J are TRBV6-1 and TRBJ2-7, with no clear D. Sequenced sample: PBMCs or T cells enriched from blood (not recorded which). The CDR3 here is CASSEGARPEQYF. Written as DNA, the CDR3 is TGTGCCAGCAGTGAAGGAGCCAGGCCCGAGCAGTACTTC.